This T cell receptor (beta chain) was sequenced for a study of shared clonotypes between healthy human individuals. CDR3 size: 15 residues. The germline V gene encodes CDR1 SGHDT and CDR2 YYEEEE. The V gene lost 0 bases and the J gene lost 3 bases, with 10 bases spanning the gap. Sequencing used immunoSEQ multiplex PCR; TCRdb keeps in-frame clones, though not all of them. Of some 2.3 million clones listed, more than 80% are singletons. The source is a man aged 18 to 30 in good health. Some clones in this sample may be carry-over from other donors' samples. The rearrangement links TRBV5-6 to TRBJ2-4; possibly TRBD1 for D (6 bases). Source material: naive CD4+ T cells from PBMCs. The subset denotes: CD45RA+ positively selected. In nucleotides, the CDR3 is TGTGCCAGCAGCTTGGGTCAGGGGAGCAAAAACATTCAGTACTTC. The encoded protein is CASSLGQGSKNIQYF.